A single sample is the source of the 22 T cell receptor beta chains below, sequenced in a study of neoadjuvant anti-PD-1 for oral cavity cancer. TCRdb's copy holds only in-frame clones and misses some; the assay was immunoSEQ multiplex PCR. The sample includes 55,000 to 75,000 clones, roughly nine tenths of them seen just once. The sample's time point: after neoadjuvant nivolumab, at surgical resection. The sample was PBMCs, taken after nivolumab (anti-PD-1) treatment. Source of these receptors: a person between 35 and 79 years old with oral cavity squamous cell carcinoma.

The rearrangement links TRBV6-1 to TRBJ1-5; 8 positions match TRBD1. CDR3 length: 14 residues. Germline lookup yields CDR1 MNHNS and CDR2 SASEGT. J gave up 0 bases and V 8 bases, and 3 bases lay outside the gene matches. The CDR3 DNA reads TGTGCCAGCCAACAGGGGGGTAGCAATCAGCCCCAGCATTTT. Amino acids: CASQQGGSNQPQHF.

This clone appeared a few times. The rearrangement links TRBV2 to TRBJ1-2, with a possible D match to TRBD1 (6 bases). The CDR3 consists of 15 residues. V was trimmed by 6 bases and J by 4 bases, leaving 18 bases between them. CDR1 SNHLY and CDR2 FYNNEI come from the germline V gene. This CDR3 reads CASSSQGKGGYGYTF. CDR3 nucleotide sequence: TGTGCCAGCAGCAGTCAGGGGAAAGGTGGCTATGGCTACACCTTC.

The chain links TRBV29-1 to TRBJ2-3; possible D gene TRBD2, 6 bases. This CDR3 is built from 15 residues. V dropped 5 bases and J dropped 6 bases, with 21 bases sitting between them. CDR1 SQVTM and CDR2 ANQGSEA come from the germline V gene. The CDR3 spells CSVPDSRGIRDTQYF. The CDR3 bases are TGCAGCGTTCCGGACTCACGGGGGATCCGGGATACGCAGTATTTT.

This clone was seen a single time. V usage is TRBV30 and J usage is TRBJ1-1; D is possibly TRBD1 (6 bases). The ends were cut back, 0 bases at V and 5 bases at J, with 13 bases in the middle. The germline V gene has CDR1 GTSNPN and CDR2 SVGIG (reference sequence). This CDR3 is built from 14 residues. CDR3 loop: CAWSVPGVGTEAFF. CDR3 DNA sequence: TGTGCCTGGAGTGTACCAGGGGTGGGAACTGAAGCTTTCTTT.

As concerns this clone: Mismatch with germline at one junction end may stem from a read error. In DNA form, the CDR3 reads TGTGCCAGCACCTTACTGGGGGTTGGAGAGCAGTTCTTC. Translating it yields CASTLLGVGEQFF. The chain joins TRBV7-2 to TRBJ2-1, with D perhaps given as TRBD1 or TRBD2 (5 bases each). The CDR3 is 13 residues long. Germline V gives CDR1 SGHTA, CDR2 FQGNSA.

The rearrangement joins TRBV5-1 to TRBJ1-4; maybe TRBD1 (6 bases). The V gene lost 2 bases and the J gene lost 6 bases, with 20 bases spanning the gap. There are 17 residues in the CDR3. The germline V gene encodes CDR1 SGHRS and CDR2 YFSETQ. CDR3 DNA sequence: TGCGCCAGCAGCTTCGACCCGCAGGGGTCGGGAGATGAAAAACTGTTTTTT. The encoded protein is CASSFDPQGSGDEKLFF.

The CDR3 region is CASSLVWQGRGDEQFF. The DNA for the CDR3 is TGTGCCAGCAGCTTAGTGTGGCAGGGGAGGGGCGATGAGCAGTTCTTC. The chain joins TRBV11-2 to TRBJ2-1; D perhaps matches TRBD2 (7 bases). This CDR3 is built from 16 residues. V was pared by 1 base and J by 8 bases, with 18 bases between. CDR1 is SGHAT and CDR2 is FQNNGV in the germline V gene.

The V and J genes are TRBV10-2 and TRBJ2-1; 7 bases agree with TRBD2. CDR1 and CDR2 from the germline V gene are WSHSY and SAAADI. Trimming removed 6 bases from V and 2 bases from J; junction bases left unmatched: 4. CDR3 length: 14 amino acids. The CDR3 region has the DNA TGCGCCAGCAGGAAAGCGGGGCCCTACAATGAGCAGTTCTTC. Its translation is CASRKAGPYNEQFF.

The CDR3 nucleotides read TGTGCCTGGAGCCGCGGGGCCTCGGGCACCGGGGAGCTGTTTTTT. Residues: CAWSRGASGTGELFF. This chain connects TRBV30 to TRBJ2-2, with D maybe TRBD2 (6 bases). Germline V CDR1 and CDR2: GTSNPN, SVGIG (reference sequence). The CDR3 is 15 amino acids. The germline V and J ends were trimmed by 3 bases and 4 bases, with 15 bases remaining between them.

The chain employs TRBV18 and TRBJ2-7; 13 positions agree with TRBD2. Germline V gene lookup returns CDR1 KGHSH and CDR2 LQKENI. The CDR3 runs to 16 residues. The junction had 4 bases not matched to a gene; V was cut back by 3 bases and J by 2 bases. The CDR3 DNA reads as TGTGCCAGCTCACCCCCGGGACTAGCGGGGACCTACGAGCAGTACTTC. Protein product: CASSPPGLAGTYEQYF.

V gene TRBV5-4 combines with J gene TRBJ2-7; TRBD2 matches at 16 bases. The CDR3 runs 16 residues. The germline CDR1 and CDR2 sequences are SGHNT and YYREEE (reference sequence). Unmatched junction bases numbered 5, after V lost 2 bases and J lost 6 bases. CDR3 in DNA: TGTGCCAGCAGCTTACCGGGACTAGCGGGAGGGACCGAGCAGTACTTC. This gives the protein CASSLPGLAGGTEQYF.

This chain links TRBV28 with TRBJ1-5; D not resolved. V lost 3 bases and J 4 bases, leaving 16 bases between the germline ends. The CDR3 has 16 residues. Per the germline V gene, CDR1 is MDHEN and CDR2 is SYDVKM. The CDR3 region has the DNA TGTGCCAGCAGTTTTGCGAGTCGGCTTAGTAATCAGCCCCAGCATTTT. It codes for CASSFASRLSNQPQHF.

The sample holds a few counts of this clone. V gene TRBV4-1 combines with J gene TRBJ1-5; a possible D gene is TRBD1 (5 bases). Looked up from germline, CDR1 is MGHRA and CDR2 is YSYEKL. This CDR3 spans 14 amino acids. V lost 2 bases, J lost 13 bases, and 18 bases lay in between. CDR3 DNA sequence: TGCGCCAGCAGCCAACCAGGGCGGGCTCTCAATCAGCATTTT. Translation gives CASSQPGRALNQHF.

This CDR3 is CASSQDVEGLADTQYF. The CDR3 DNA is TGCGCCAGCAGCCAAGATGTAGAGGGATTGGCAGATACGCAGTATTTT. J is TRBJ2-3 and V is TRBV4-1, with D perhaps matching TRBD2 (5 bases). This CDR3 contains 16 residues. Germline CDR1 reads MGHRA; CDR2 reads YSYEKL. V lost 0 bases and J lost 4, with 14 bases in between.

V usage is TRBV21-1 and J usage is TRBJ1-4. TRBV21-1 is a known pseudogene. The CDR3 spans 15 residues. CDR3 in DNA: TGTGCCAGCAGCAAAGAGCGGGGGAATCGTGAAAAACTGTTTTTT. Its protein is CASSKERGNREKLFF.

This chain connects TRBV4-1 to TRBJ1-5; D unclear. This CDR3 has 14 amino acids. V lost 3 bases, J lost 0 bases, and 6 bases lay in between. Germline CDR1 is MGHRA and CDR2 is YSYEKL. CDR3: CASSHHSSNQPQHF. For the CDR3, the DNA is TGCGCCAGCAGCCACCACAGTAGCAATCAGCCCCAGCATTTT.

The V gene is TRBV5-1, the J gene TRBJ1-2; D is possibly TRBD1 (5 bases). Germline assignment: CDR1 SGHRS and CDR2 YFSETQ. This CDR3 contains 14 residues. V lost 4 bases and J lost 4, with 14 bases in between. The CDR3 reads CASSRGPGGYGYTF. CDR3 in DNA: TGCGCCAGCAGCCGGGGTCCGGGGGGCTATGGCTACACCTTC.

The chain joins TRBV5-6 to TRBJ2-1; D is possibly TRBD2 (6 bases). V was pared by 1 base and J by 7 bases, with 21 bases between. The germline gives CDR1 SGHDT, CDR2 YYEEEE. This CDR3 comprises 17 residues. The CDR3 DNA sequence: TGTGCCAGCAGCTTGTCCTGGTCGTGGGGAGGAGGGAATGAGCAGTTCTTC. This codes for CASSLSWSWGGGNEQFF.

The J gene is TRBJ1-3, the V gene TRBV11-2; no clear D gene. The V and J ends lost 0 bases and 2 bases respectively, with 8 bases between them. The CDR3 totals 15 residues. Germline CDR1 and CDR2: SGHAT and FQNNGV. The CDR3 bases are TGTGCCAGCAGCTTAGACGCCCACGCTGGAAACACCATATATTTT. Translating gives CASSLDAHAGNTIYF.

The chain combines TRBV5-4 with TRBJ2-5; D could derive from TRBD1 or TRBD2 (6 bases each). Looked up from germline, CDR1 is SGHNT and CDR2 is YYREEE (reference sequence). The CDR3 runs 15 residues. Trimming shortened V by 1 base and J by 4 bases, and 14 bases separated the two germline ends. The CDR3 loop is CASSLPGAKGETQYF. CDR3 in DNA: TGTGCCAGCAGCTTGCCGGGGGCCAAAGGAGAGACCCAGTACTTC. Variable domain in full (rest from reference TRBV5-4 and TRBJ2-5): ETGVTQSPTHLIKTRGQQVTLRCSSQSGHNTVSWYQQALGQGPQFIFQYYREEENGRGNFPPRFSGLQFPNYSSELNVNALELDDSALYLCASSLPGAKGETQYFGPGTRLLVL.

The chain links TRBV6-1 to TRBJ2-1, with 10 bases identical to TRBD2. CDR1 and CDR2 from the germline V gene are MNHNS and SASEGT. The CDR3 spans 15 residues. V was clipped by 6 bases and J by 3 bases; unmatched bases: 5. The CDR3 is CASRLSGGDYNEQFF. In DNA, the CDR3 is TGTGCCAGCAGACTCAGCGGGGGGGACTACAATGAGCAGTTCTTC.

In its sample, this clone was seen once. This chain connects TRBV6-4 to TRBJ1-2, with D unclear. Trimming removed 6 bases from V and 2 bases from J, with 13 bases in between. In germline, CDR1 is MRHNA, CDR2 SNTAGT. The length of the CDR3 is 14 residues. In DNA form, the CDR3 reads TGTGCCAGCAGCGCGGAACTGGGGAACTATGGCTACACCTTC. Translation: CASSAELGNYGYTF.